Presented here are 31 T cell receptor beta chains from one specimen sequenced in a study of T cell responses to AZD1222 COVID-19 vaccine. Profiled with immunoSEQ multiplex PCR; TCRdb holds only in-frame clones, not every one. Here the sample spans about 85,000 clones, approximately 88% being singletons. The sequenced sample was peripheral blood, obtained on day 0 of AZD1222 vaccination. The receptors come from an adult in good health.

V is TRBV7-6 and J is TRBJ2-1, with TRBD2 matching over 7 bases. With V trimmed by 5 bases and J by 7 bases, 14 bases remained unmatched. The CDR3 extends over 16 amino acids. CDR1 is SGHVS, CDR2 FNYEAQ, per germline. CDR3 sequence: CASSPPGGPAGNEQFF. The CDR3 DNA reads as TGTGCCAGCAGCCCCCCCGGTGGACCAGCGGGGAATGAGCAGTTCTTC. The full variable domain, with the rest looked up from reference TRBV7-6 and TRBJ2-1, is GAGVSQSPRYKVTKRGQDVALRCDPISGHVSLYWYRQALGQGPEFLTYFNYEAQQDKSGLPNDRFSAERPEGSISTLTIQRTEQRDSAMYRCASSPPGGPAGNEQFFGPGTRLTVL.

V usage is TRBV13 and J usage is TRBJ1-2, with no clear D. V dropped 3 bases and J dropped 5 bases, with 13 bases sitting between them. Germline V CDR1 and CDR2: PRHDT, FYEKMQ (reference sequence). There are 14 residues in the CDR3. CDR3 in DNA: TGTGCCAGCAGCTTGGAGGACCAGGATTATGGCTACACCTTC. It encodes CASSLEDQDYGYTF.

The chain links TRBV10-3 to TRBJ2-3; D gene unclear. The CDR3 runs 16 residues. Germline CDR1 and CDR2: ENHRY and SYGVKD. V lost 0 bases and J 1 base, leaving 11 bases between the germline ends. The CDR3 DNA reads TGTGCCATCAGTGAGTCTGGCGTCACAGGCACAGATACGCAGTATTTT. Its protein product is CAISESGVTGTDTQYF.

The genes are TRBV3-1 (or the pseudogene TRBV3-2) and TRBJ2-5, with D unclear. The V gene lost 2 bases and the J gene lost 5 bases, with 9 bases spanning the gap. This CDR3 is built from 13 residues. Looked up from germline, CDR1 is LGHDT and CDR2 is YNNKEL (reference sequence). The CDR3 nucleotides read TGTGCCAGCAGCCAACGTTCGGTGGAGACCCAGTACTTC. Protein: CASSQRSVETQYF.

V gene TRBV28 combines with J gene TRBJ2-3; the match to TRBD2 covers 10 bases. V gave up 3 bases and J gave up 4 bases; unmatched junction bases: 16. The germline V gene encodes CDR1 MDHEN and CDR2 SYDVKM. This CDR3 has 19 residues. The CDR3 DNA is TGTGCCAGCAGTTTCTCCACAAAAGAGCGGGAGGGCCTCGCAGATACGCAGTATTTT. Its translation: CASSFSTKEREGLADTQYF. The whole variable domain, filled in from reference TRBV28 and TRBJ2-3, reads DVKVTQSSRYLVKRTGEKVFLECVQDMDHENMFWYRQDPGLGLRLIYFSYDVKMKEKGDIPEGYSVSREKKERFSLILESASTNQTSMYLCASSFSTKEREGLADTQYFGPGTRLTVL.

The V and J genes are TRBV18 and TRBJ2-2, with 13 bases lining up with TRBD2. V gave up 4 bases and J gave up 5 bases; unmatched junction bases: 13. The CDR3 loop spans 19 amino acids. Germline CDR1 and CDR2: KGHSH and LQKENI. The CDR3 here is CASSRTGTSGTVGTGELFF. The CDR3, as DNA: TGTGCCAGCTCACGTACCGGGACTAGCGGGACAGTGGGAACCGGGGAGCTGTTTTTT. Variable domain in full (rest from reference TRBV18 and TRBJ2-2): NAGVMQNPRHLVRRRGQEARLRCSPMKGHSHVYWYRQLPEEGLKFMVYLQKENIIDESGMPKERFSAEFPKEGPSILRIQQVVRGDSAAYFCASSRTGTSGTVGTGELFFGEGSRLTVL.

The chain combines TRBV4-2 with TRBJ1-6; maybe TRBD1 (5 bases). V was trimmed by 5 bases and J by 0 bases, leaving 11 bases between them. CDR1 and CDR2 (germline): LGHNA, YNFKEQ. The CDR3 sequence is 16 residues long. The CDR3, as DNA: TGTGCCAGCAGCTCCGAGGGGAGCTCCTATAATTCACCCCTCCACTTT. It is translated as CASSSEGSSYNSPLHF.

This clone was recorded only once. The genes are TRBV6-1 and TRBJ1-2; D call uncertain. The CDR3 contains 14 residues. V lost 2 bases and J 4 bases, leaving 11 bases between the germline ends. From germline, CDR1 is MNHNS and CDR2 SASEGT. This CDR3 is CASSERQGSYGYTF. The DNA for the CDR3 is TGTGCCAGCAGTGAAAGGCAAGGGTCCTATGGCTACACCTTC.

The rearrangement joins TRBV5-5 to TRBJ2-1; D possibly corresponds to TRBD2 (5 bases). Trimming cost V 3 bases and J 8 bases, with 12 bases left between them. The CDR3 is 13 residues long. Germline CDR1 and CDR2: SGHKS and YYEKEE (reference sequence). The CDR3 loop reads CASSYPGVDEQFF. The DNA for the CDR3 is TGTGCCAGCAGCTACCCCGGGGTGGATGAGCAGTTCTTC.

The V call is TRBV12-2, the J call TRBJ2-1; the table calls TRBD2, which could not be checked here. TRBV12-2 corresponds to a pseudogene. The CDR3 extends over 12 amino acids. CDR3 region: CASRLFSNEQFF. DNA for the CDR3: TGTGCAAGTCGCTTATTTAGCAATGAGCAGTTCTTC.

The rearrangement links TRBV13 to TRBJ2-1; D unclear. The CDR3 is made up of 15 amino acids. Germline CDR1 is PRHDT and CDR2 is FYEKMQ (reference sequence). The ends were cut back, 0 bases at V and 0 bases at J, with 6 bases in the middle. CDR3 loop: CASSLGVSSYNEQFF. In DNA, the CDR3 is TGTGCCAGCAGCTTAGGGGTCAGCTCCTACAATGAGCAGTTCTTC. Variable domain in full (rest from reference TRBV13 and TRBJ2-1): AAGVIQSPRHLIKEKRETATLKCYPIPRHDTVYWYQQGPGQDPQFLISFYEKMQSDKGSIPDRFSAQQFSDYHSELNMSSLELGDSALYFCASSLGVSSYNEQFFGPGTRLTVL.

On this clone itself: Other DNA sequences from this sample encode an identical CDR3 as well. The CDR3 DNA reads TGTGCCAGCAGCCAACTGCAAGAGACCCAGTACTTC. It yields the protein CASSQLQETQYF. V and J are TRBV3-1 (or the pseudogene TRBV3-2) and TRBJ2-5; D uncertain. Per germline, CDR1 LGHDT and CDR2 YNNKEL (reference sequence). This CDR3 comprises 12 residues. With 2 bases removed from V and 2 bases from J, the gap between germline ends came to 3 bases.

CDR3 residues: CSVVSEDNEQFF. CDR3 DNA sequence: TGCAGCGTTGTTTCGGAGGACAATGAGCAGTTCTTC. The J gene is TRBJ2-1, the V gene TRBV29-1, with D tentatively TRBD2 (5 bases). V was pared by 4 bases and J by 5 bases, with 9 bases between. The length of the CDR3 is 12 residues. The germline V gene encodes CDR1 SQVTM and CDR2 ANQGSEA.

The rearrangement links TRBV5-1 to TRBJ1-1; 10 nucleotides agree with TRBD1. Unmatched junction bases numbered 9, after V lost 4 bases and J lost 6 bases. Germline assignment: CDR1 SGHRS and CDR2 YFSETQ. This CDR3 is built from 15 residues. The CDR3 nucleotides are TGCGCCAGCAGCGACCGGACAGGGGGAGAGGCTGAAGCTTTCTTT. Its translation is CASSDRTGGEAEAFF.

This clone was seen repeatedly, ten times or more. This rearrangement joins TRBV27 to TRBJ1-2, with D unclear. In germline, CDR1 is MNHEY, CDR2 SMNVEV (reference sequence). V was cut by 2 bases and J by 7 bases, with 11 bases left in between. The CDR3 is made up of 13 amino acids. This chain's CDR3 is CASSLLLSGGYTF. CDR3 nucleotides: TGTGCCAGCAGTTTACTGTTGTCCGGTGGCTACACCTTC.

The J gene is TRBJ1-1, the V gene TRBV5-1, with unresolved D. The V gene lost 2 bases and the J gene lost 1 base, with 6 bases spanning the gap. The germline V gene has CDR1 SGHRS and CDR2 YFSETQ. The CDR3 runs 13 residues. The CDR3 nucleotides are TGCGCCAGCAGCTTCTCCCAGAACACTGAAGCTTTCTTT. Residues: CASSFSQNTEAFF. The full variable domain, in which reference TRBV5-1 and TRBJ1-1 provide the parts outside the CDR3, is KAGVTQTPRYLIKTRGQQVTLSCSPISGHRSVSWYQQTPGQGLQFLFEYFSETQRNKGNFPGRFSGRQFSNSRSEMNVSTLELGDSALYLCASSFSQNTEAFFGQGTRLTVV.

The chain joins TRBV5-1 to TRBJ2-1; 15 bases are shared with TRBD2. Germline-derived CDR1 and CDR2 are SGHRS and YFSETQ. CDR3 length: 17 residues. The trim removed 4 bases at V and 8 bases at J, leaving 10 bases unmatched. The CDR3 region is CASSPGLAGGMRDEQFF. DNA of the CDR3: TGCGCCAGCAGCCCAGGACTAGCGGGAGGGATGAGGGATGAGCAGTTCTTC.

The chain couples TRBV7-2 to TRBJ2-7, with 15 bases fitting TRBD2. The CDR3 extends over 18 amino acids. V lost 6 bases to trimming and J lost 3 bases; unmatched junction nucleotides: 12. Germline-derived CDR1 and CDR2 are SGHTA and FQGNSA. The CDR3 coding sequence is TGTGCCAGCAGGTCGAAGGGACTAGCGGGAGGAAGGGGCTACGAGCAGTACTTC. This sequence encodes CASRSKGLAGGRGYEQYF.

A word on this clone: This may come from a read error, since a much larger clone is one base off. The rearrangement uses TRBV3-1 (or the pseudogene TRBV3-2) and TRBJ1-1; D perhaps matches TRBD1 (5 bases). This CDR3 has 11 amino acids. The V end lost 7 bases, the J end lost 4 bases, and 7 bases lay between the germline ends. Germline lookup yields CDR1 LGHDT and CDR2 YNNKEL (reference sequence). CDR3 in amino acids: CASTGITEAFF. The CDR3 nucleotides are TGTGCCAGCACAGGGATCACTGAAGCTTTCTTT.

DNA for the CDR3: TGTGCCAGTAGTATAATAACTAGCGGGAGCTACGAGCAGTACTTC. Translated, it gives CASSIITSGSYEQYF. The chain has TRBV19 and TRBJ2-7; 11 bases match TRBD2. The V and J ends lost 2 bases and 3 bases, in that order; junction bases with no gene match: 3. Looked up from germline, CDR1 is LNHDA and CDR2 is SQIVND (reference sequence). This CDR3 spans 15 amino acids.

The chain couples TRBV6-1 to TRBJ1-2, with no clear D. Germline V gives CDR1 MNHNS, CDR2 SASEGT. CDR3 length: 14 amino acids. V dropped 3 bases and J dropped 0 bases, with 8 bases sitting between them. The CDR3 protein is CASSEVGSNYGYTF. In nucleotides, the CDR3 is TGTGCCAGCAGTGAGGTTGGGTCTAACTATGGCTACACCTTC.

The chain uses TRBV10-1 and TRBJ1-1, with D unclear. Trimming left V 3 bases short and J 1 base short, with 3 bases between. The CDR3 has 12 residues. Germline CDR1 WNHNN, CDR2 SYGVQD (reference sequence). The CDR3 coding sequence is TGCGCCAGCAGTGAAAGGAACACTGAAGCTTTCTTT. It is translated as CASSERNTEAFF.

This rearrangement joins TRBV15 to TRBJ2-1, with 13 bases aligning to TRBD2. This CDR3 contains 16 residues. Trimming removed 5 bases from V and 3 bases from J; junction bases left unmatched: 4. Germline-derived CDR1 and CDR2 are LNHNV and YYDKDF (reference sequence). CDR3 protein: CATSGGTSGVYNEQFF. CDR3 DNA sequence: TGTGCCACCAGCGGAGGGACTAGCGGGGTCTACAATGAGCAGTTCTTC. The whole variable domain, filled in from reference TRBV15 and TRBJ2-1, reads DAMVIQNPRYQVTQFGKPVTLSCSQTLNHNVMYWYQQKSSQAPKLLFHYYDKDFNNEADTPDNFQSRRPNTSFCFLDIRSPGLGDTAMYLCATSGGTSGVYNEQFFGPGTRLTVL.

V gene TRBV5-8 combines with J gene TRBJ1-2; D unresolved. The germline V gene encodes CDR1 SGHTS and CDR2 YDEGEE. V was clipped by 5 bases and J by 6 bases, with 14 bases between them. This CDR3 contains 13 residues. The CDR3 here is CASRIWTTDGYTF. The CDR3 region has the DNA TGTGCCAGCAGAATCTGGACCACCGATGGCTACACCTTC.

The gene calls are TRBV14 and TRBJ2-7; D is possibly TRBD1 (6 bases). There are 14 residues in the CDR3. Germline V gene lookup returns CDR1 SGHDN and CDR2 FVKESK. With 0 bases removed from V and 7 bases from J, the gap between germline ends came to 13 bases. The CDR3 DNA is TGTGCCAGCAGCCAAGAACAGGGCTTAGGGGAGCAGTACTTC. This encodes CASSQEQGLGEQYF.

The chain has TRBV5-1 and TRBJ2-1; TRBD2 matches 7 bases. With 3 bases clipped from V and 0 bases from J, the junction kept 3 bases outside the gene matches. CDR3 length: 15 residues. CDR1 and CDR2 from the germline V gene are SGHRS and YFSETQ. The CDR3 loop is CASSSTSPSYNEQFF. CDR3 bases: TGCGCCAGCAGCTCGACTAGCCCCTCCTACAATGAGCAGTTCTTC. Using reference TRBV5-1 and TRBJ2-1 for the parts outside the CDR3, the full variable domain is KAGVTQTPRYLIKTRGQQVTLSCSPISGHRSVSWYQQTPGQGLQFLFEYFSETQRNKGNFPGRFSGRQFSNSRSEMNVSTLELGDSALYLCASSSTSPSYNEQFFGPGTRLTVL.

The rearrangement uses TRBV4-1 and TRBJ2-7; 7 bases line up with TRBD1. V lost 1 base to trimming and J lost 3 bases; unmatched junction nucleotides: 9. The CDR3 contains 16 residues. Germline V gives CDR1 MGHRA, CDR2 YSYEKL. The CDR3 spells CASSQASRTGGYEQYF. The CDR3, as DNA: TGCGCCAGCAGCCAAGCCTCGAGGACAGGAGGCTACGAGCAGTACTTC.

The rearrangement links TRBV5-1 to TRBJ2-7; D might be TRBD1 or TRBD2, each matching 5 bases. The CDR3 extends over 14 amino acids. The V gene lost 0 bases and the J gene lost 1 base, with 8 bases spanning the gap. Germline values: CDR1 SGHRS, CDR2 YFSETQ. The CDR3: CASSLGDQSYEQYF. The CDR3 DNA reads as TGCGCCAGCAGCTTGGGGGACCAATCCTACGAGCAGTACTTC.

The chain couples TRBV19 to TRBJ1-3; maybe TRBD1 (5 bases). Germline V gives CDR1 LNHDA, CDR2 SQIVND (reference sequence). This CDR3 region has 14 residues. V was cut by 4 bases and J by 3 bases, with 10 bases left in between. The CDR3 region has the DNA TGTGCCAGTAGTACGGGACCCCTTGGAAACACCATATATTTT. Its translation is CASSTGPLGNTIYF.

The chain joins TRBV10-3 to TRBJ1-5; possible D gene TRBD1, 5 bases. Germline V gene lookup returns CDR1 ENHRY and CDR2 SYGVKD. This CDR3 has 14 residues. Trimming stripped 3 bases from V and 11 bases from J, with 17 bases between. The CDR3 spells CAISDRDGLVSQHF. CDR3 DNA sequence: TGTGCCATCAGTGATCGGGACGGGCTAGTGTCCCAGCATTTT.

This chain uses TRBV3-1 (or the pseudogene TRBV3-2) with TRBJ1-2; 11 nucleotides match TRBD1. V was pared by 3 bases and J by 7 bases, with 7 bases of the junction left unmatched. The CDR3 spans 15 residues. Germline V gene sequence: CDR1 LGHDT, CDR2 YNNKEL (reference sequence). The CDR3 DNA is TGTGCCAGCAGCCACTCAGGACAGGGGGCGGGTGGCTACACCTTC. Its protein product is CASSHSGQGAGGYTF.